This T cell receptor (beta chain) was found in a study of cytomegalovirus exposure and HLA in healthy donors. Notes on the study in general: The investigators catalogued 164 TCR beta chains as cytomegalovirus-associated. Cytomegalovirus status was reportedly diagnosed by the classifier with high sensitivity and specificity.

The CDR3 length is 18 residues. The V end was cut by 1 base, the J end by 0 bases, with 16 bases between. Germline CDR1 and CDR2: SGHVS and FQNEAQ. On this clone: Its antigen is as yet unknown.

Clones were read by immunoSEQ multiplex PCR, and TCRdb kept only the in-frame ones, dropping some. Of 200,000 to 250,000 clones in the sample, 85% to 90% are singletons; the top ten hold about 3%. The gene calls are TRBV7-8 and TRBJ1-5; D call uncertain. Sequenced: PBMCs. This clonotype was obtained from a man aged 18 to 35 in good health and CMV-seronegative. CDR3: CASSLVFTSPLSNQPQHF. For the CDR3, the DNA is TGTGCCAGCAGCTTAGTTTTCACTAGCCCTCTTAGCAATCAGCCCCAGCATTTT.